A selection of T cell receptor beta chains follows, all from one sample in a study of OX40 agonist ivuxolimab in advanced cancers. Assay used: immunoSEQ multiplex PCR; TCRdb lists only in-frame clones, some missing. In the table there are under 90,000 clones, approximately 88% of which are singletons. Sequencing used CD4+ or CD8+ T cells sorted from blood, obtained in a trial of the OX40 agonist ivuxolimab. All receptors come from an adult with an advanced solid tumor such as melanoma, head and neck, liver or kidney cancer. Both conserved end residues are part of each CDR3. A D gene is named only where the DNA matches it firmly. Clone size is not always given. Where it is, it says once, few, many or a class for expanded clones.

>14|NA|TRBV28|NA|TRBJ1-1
CASSRDRGWSEAFF
TGTGCCAGCAGTAGGGACCGGGGTTGGTCTGAAGCTTTCTTT
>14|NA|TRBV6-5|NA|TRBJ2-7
CASSYGRMNYEQYF
TGTGCCAGCAGTTACGGCAGGATGAATTACGAGCAGTACTTC
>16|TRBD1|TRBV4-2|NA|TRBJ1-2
CASSKEARDRGNGYTF
TGTGCCAGCAGCAAAGAGGCTCGTGACAGGGGGAATGGCTACACCTTC
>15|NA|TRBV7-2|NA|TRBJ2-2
CASSPSPDRPGELFF
TGTGCCAGCAGCCCTAGTCCCGATCGTCCCGGGGAGCTGTTTTTT
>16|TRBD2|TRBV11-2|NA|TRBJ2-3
CASSLDAGGSGDTQYF
TGTGCCAGCAGCTTAGACGCGGGGGGGTCAGGAGATACGCAGTATTTT
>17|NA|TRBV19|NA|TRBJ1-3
CASSRQSDPSSGNTIYF
TGTGCCAGTAGTAGGCAGTCCGATCCCTCCTCTGGAAACACCATATATTTT
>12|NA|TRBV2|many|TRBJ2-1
CASSGVGREQFF
TGTGCCAGCAGTGGGGTCGGACGTGAGCAGTTCTTC
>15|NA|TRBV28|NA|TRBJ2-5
CASSLRPLPGETQYF
TGTGCCAGCAGTTTACGGCCTTTACCAGGGGAGACCCAGTACTTC
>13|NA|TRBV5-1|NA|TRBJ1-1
CASSFTVNTEAFF
TGCGCCAGCAGCTTTACAGTGAACACTGAAGCTTTCTTT
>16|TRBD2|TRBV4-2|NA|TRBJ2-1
CASNGRGGLSYNEQFF
TGTGCCAGCAACGGGCGGGGGGGCCTGTCCTACAATGAGCAGTTCTTC
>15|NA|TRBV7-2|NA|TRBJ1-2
CASSLQSGGTYGYTF
TGTGCCAGCAGCTTGCAATCTGGGGGCACCTATGGCTACACCTTC
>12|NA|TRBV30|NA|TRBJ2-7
CAWSGRQGQQYF
TGTGCCTGGAGTGGGCGCCAGGGTCAGCAGTACTTC
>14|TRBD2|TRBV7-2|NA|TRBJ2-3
CASSLVAGTDTQYF
TGTGCCAGCAGCTTAGTAGCGGGAACAGATACGCAGTATTTT
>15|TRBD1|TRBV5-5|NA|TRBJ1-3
CASRTTGVSGNTIYF
TGTGCCAGCAGGACGACAGGGGTATCTGGAAACACCATATATTTT
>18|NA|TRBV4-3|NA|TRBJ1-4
CASSQRDTSFATNEKLFF
TGCGCCAGCAGCCAACGGGACACATCCTTTGCAACTAATGAAAAACTGTTTTTT
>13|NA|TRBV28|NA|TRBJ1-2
CASGQGRGYGYTF
TGTGCCAGCGGGCAGGGACGGGGCTATGGCTACACCTTC
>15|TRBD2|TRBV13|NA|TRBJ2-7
CASSPPRGGPGEQYF
TGTGCCAGCAGCCCCCCCCGGGGGGGGCCTGGGGAGCAGTACTTC
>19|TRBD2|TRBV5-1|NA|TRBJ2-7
CASSLGGLAGVNGMDEQYF
TGCGCCAGCAGCTTGGGGGGGCTAGCGGGAGTTAATGGTATGGACGAGCAGTACTTC
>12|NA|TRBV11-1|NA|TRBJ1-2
CASSPRGYGYTF
TGTGCCAGCAGCCCAAGGGGGTATGGCTACACCTTC
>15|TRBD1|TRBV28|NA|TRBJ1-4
CASSFPGQGGEKLFF
TGTGCCAGCAGTTTCCCCGGACAGGGGGGCGAAAAACTGTTTTTT
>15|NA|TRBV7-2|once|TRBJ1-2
CASSPGAGGHYGYTF
TGTGCCAGCAGCCCCGGGGCGGGGGGCCACTATGGCTACACCTTC
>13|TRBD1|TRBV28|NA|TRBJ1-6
CASKTGDNSPLHF
TGTGCCAGCAAGACAGGGGATAATTCACCCCTCCACTTT
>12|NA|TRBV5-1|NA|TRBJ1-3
CASSLHGDTIYF
TGCGCCAGCAGCTTGCATGGAGACACCATATATTTT
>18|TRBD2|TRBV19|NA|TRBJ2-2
CASSIYQRGAQGTGELFF
TGTGCCAGTAGTATATATCAGCGGGGGGCCCAAGGGACCGGGGAGCTGTTTTTT
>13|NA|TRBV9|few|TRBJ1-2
CASSVGTNYGYTF
TGTGCCAGCAGCGTTGGAACCAACTATGGCTACACCTTC
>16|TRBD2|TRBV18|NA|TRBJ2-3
CASRRTSGGASGTQYF
TGTGCCAGCCGACGGACTAGCGGGGGGGCTTCGGGTACGCAGTATTTT
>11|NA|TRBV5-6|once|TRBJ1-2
CATGAGYGYTF
TGTGCCACGGGGGCGGGTTATGGCTACACCTTC
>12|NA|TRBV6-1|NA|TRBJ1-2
CASSDWGFGYTF
TGTGCCAGCAGTGACTGGGGATTCGGCTACACCTTC
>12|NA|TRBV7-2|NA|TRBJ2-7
CASSAGVDEQYF
TGTGCCAGCAGCGCCGGTGTCGACGAGCAGTACTTC
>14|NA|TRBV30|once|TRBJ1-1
CAWSAPRREGVAFF
TGTGCCTGGAGTGCTCCCCGAAGGGAGGGGGTAGCTTTCTTT
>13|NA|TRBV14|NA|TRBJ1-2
CASSQDPGYGYTF
TGTGCCAGCAGCCAAGATCCCGGTTATGGCTACACCTTC
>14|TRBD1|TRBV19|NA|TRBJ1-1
CASSTRGTGGEAFF
TGTGCCAGTAGTACCCGGGGGACAGGCGGTGAAGCTTTCTTT
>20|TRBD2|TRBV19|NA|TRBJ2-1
CASSIAFWGLAGGQGNEQFF
TGTGCCAGTAGTATAGCTTTCTGGGGGCTAGCGGGAGGGCAGGGGAATGAGCAGTTCTTC
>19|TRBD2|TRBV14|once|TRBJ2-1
CASSQALRLAELPYNEQFF
TGTGCCAGCAGCCAAGCCCTTCGACTAGCGGAGTTACCCTACAATGAGCAGTTCTTC
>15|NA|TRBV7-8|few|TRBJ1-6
CASSLEQLVRSPLHF
TGTGCCAGCAGCTTAGAGCAGCTAGTACGTTCACCCCTCCACTTT
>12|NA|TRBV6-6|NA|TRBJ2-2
CASSSNTGELFF
TGTGCCAGCAGTTCGAACACCGGGGAGCTGTTTTTT
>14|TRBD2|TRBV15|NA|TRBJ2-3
CATSPSGLMDTQYF
TGTGCCACCAGCCCTAGCGGGCTCATGGATACGCAGTATTTT
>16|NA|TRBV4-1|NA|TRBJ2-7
CASSQVGRANSYEQYF
TGCGCCAGCAGCCAAGTGGGGCGGGCCAATTCCTACGAGCAGTACTTC
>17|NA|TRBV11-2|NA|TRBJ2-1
CASSSQGTLGAYNEQFF
TGTGCCAGCAGCTCCCAGGGTACCTTGGGGGCCTACAATGAGCAGTTCTTC
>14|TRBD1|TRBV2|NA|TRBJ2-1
CASIAGTGYNEQFF
TGTGCCAGCATTGCCGGGACAGGGTACAATGAGCAGTTCTTC
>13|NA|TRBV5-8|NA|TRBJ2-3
CASSLAGVDTQYF
TGTGCCAGCAGCTTGGCCGGGGTAGATACGCAGTATTTT
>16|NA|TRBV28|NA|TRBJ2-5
CASTGGLPLRRETQYF
TGTGCCAGCACGGGTGGACTGCCCTTACGGCGGGAGACCCAGTACTTC
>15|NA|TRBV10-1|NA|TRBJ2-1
CASSENRGAYNEQFF
TGCGCCAGCAGTGAAAATAGGGGCGCCTACAATGAGCAGTTCTTC
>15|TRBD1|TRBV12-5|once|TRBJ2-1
CASGSGQGGYNEQFF
TGTGCTAGTGGCTCTGGACAGGGGGGGTACAATGAGCAGTTCTTC
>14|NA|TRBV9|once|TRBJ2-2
CASSAGTLTGELFF
TGTGCCAGCAGCGCCGGGACCCTCACCGGGGAGCTGTTTTTT
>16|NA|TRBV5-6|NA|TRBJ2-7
CASSLAGGQLIREQYF
TGTGCCAGCAGCTTGGCTGGCGGACAGCTTATCCGCGAGCAGTACTTC
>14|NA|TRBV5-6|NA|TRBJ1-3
CASSPGRSGNTIYF
TGTGCCAGCAGTCCGGGCAGGTCAGGAAACACCATATATTTT
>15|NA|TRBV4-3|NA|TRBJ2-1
CASSQGMSSSSEQFF
TGCGCCAGCAGCCAAGGGATGAGCAGCTCAAGTGAGCAGTTCTTC
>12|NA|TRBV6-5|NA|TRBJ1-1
CASSYRATEAFF
TGTGCCAGCAGTTACAGGGCGACTGAAGCTTTCTTT
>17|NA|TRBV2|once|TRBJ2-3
CASSDLGSPRYPDTQYF
TGTGCCAGCAGTGATCTCGGCAGCCCCCGGTATCCAGATACGCAGTATTTT